The rows below give T cell receptor beta chains drawn from one sample of a study of Ad26.COV2.S vaccination and SARS-CoV-2 variants. Produced via immunoSEQ multiplex PCR; TCRdb's table is partial and in-frame only. The table has just under 250,000 clones, approximately 90% seen once. This material consisted of peripheral blood, taken in a trial of Ad26.COV2.S vaccine versus placebo. These receptors all come from a person between 18 and 65 years old who received the Ad26.COV2.S COVID-19 vaccine or a placebo. CDR3s include the opening cysteine and the closing phenylalanine or tryptophan. The D gene is left open where the match is weak. Only part of the rows carry a size: once, few, many, or a class if the clone is expanded.

cdr3_length: 15
d_call: -
j_call: TRBJ1-5
clone_size: many
v_call: TRBV19
cdr3_aa: CASTLGERGNQPQHF
cdr3_nt: TGTGCCAGCACCCTGGGGGAGAGGGGCAATCAGCCCCAGCATTTT

cdr3_length: 12
d_call: -
j_call: TRBJ1-2
clone_size: -
v_call: TRBV25-1
cdr3_aa: CASSEGWNGYTF
cdr3_nt: TGTGCCAGCAGTGAAGGATGGAATGGCTACACCTTC

cdr3_length: 16
d_call: -
j_call: TRBJ2-5
clone_size: -
v_call: TRBV6-2/TRBV6-3
cdr3_aa: CASSPIVTGSQETQYF
cdr3_nt: TGTGCCAGCAGCCCGATAGTAACGGGTAGCCAAGAGACCCAGTACTTC

cdr3_length: 18
d_call: TRBD1
j_call: TRBJ2-7
clone_size: -
v_call: TRBV11-2
cdr3_aa: CASSSLRIIRGSSHEQYF
cdr3_nt: TGTGCCAGCAGCTCCCTCCGGATCATCAGGGGGAGCTCTCACGAGCAGTACTTC

cdr3_length: 14
d_call: -
j_call: TRBJ2-7
clone_size: -
v_call: TRBV5-1
cdr3_aa: CASSLQGASYEQYF
cdr3_nt: TGCGCCAGCAGCTTACAGGGTGCCTCATACGAGCAGTACTTC

cdr3_length: 12
d_call: -
j_call: TRBJ2-5
clone_size: -
v_call: TRBV5-1
cdr3_aa: CASSLARETQYF
cdr3_nt: TGCGCCAGCAGCTTGGCCCGGGAGACCCAGTACTTC

cdr3_length: 13
d_call: -
j_call: TRBJ1-1
clone_size: -
v_call: TRBV9
cdr3_aa: CASSETVSTEAFF
cdr3_nt: TGTGCCAGCAGCGAGACAGTCAGCACTGAAGCTTTCTTT

cdr3_length: 14
d_call: TRBD1
j_call: TRBJ1-2
clone_size: once
v_call: TRBV3-1/TRBV3-2
cdr3_aa: CASSPQGALYGYTF
cdr3_nt: TGTGCCAGCAGCCCCCAGGGGGCCTTATATGGCTACACCTTC

cdr3_length: 15
d_call: TRBD1
j_call: TRBJ1-3
clone_size: -
v_call: TRBV27
cdr3_aa: CASSLGTGGKNTIYF
cdr3_nt: TGTGCCAGCAGTCTTGGGACAGGGGGAAAAAACACCATATATTTT

cdr3_length: 16
d_call: TRBD2
j_call: TRBJ2-7
clone_size: -
v_call: TRBV9
cdr3_aa: CASSSPGTSGSYEQYF
cdr3_nt: TGTGCCAGCAGCTCACCCGGGACTAGCGGTTCCTACGAGCAGTACTTC

cdr3_length: 15
d_call: TRBD2
j_call: TRBJ2-6
clone_size: -
v_call: TRBV5-1
cdr3_aa: CASSWGGPGANVLTF
cdr3_nt: TGCGCCAGCAGCTGGGGGGGACCCGGGGCCAACGTCCTGACTTTC

cdr3_length: 14
d_call: -
j_call: TRBJ1-1
clone_size: -
v_call: TRBV5-6
cdr3_aa: CASSPSPTNTEAFF
cdr3_nt: TGTGCCAGCAGCCCTTCCCCCACGAACACTGAAGCTTTCTTT

cdr3_length: 15
d_call: TRBD1
j_call: TRBJ1-1
clone_size: once
v_call: TRBV10-3
cdr3_aa: CAISEEDRGLTEAFF
cdr3_nt: TGTGCCATCAGTGAGGAGGACAGGGGGCTTACTGAAGCTTTCTTT

cdr3_length: 14
d_call: TRBD1
j_call: TRBJ2-1
clone_size: once
v_call: TRBV9
cdr3_aa: CASTMGQGSNEQFF
cdr3_nt: TGTGCCAGCACCATGGGACAGGGGAGCAATGAGCAGTTCTTC

cdr3_length: 15
d_call: TRBD1
j_call: TRBJ2-3
clone_size: -
v_call: TRBV4-2
cdr3_aa: CASSPRTGGPDTQYF
cdr3_nt: TGTGCCAGCAGCCCCCGGACAGGGGGACCAGATACGCAGTATTTT

cdr3_length: 13
d_call: -
j_call: TRBJ2-1
clone_size: -
v_call: TRBV28
cdr3_aa: CASSLAGHNEQFF
cdr3_nt: TGTGCCAGCAGTTTAGCCGGTCACAATGAGCAGTTCTTC

cdr3_length: 12
d_call: -
j_call: TRBJ1-6
clone_size: -
v_call: TRBV28
cdr3_aa: CASSQVNSPLHF
cdr3_nt: TGTGCCAGCAGCCAGGTGAATTCACCCCTCCACTTT

cdr3_length: 13
d_call: TRBD1
j_call: TRBJ2-7
clone_size: few
v_call: TRBV18
cdr3_aa: CASSRDRTYEQYF
cdr3_nt: TGTGCCAGCTCAAGGGACAGGACTTACGAGCAGTACTTC

cdr3_length: 13
d_call: -
j_call: TRBJ2-7
clone_size: -
v_call: TRBV18
cdr3_aa: CASSPNLLDEQYF
cdr3_nt: TGTGCCAGCTCACCAAACCTGCTCGACGAGCAGTACTTC

cdr3_length: 14
d_call: -
j_call: TRBJ2-7
clone_size: -
v_call: TRBV28
cdr3_aa: CASSLPGFTYEQYF
cdr3_nt: TGTGCCAGCAGTCTCCCCGGGTTTACCTACGAGCAGTACTTC

cdr3_length: 13
d_call: -
j_call: TRBJ2-7
clone_size: few
v_call: TRBV19
cdr3_aa: CASNPTDSYEQYF
cdr3_nt: TGTGCCAGTAACCCGACAGATTCCTACGAGCAGTACTTC

cdr3_length: 15
d_call: -
j_call: TRBJ2-2
clone_size: -
v_call: TRBV7-3
cdr3_aa: CASSLSGPNTGELFF
cdr3_nt: TGTGCCAGCAGCTTATCAGGGCCGAACACCGGGGAGCTGTTTTTT

cdr3_length: 15
d_call: TRBD1
j_call: TRBJ2-7
clone_size: -
v_call: TRBV28
cdr3_aa: CASSDGQGRSYEQYF
cdr3_nt: TGTGCCAGCAGTGACGGACAGGGGCGTTCCTACGAGCAGTACTTC

cdr3_length: 14
d_call: -
j_call: TRBJ2-5
clone_size: few
v_call: TRBV11-2
cdr3_aa: CASSLGSSIETQYF
cdr3_nt: TGTGCCAGCAGCTTAGGCTCCTCGATTGAGACCCAGTACTTC

cdr3_length: 16
d_call: TRBD1
j_call: TRBJ1-3
clone_size: -
v_call: TRBV15
cdr3_aa: CATSRAGQGAGNTIYF
cdr3_nt: TGTGCCACCAGCAGAGCCGGACAGGGGGCTGGAAACACCATATATTTT

cdr3_length: 15
d_call: -
j_call: TRBJ1-3
clone_size: -
v_call: TRBV9
cdr3_aa: CASSAGGISGNTIYF
cdr3_nt: TGTGCCAGCAGCGCGGGGGGGATTTCTGGAAACACCATATATTTT

cdr3_length: 16
d_call: -
j_call: TRBJ2-7
clone_size: -
v_call: TRBV10-3
cdr3_aa: CAISEWGKGASYEQYF
cdr3_nt: TGTGCCATCAGTGAATGGGGTAAGGGAGCCAGCTACGAGCAGTACTTC

cdr3_length: 11
d_call: -
j_call: TRBJ1-1
clone_size: once
v_call: TRBV6-5
cdr3_aa: CASRVETEAFF
cdr3_nt: TGTGCCAGCAGAGTTGAAACTGAAGCTTTCTTT

cdr3_length: 16
d_call: -
j_call: TRBJ2-1
clone_size: -
v_call: TRBV5-8
cdr3_aa: CASASKLADSYNEQFF
cdr3_nt: TGTGCCAGCGCCAGTAAACTAGCAGATTCCTACAATGAGCAGTTCTTC

cdr3_length: 16
d_call: -
j_call: TRBJ2-2
clone_size: -
v_call: TRBV27
cdr3_aa: CASSVDGTTFSGELFF
cdr3_nt: TGTGCCAGCAGCGTGGATGGAACAACCTTCTCCGGGGAGCTGTTTTTT

cdr3_length: 16
d_call: TRBD1
j_call: TRBJ1-3
clone_size: -
v_call: TRBV7-2
cdr3_aa: CASSSGQGVSGNTIYF
cdr3_nt: TGTGCCAGCAGCTCCGGACAGGGGGTATCTGGAAACACCATATATTTT

cdr3_length: 15
d_call: -
j_call: TRBJ2-7
clone_size: -
v_call: TRBV11-2
cdr3_aa: CASSPGYSRTYEQYF
cdr3_nt: TGTGCCAGCAGCCCTGGCTATTCCCGGACCTACGAGCAGTACTTC

cdr3_length: 15
d_call: -
j_call: TRBJ2-5
clone_size: -
v_call: TRBV15
cdr3_aa: CATSRDQGFPETQYF
cdr3_nt: TGTGCCACCAGCAGAGATCAGGGTTTCCCAGAGACCCAGTACTTC

cdr3_length: 16
d_call: -
j_call: TRBJ2-1
clone_size: -
v_call: TRBV3-1/TRBV3-2
cdr3_aa: CASSNGASLPYNEQFF
cdr3_nt: TGTGCCAGCAGCAACGGAGCCAGCCTCCCCTACAATGAGCAGTTCTTC

cdr3_length: 14
d_call: TRBD1
j_call: TRBJ1-1
clone_size: -
v_call: TRBV19
cdr3_aa: CASNRDRGNTEAFF
cdr3_nt: TGTGCCAGTAATCGGGACAGGGGAAACACTGAAGCTTTCTTT

cdr3_length: 11
d_call: -
j_call: TRBJ2-7
clone_size: -
v_call: TRBV20-1
cdr3_aa: CSASWGKGQYF
cdr3_nt: TGCAGTGCTAGCTGGGGGAAGGGGCAGTACTTC

cdr3_length: 13
d_call: -
j_call: TRBJ1-2
clone_size: -
v_call: TRBV2
cdr3_aa: CASSDSINYGYTF
cdr3_nt: TGTGCCAGCAGTGATTCTATTAACTATGGCTACACCTTC

cdr3_length: 12
d_call: -
j_call: TRBJ2-1
clone_size: -
v_call: TRBV7-8
cdr3_aa: CASSLVEGEQFF
cdr3_nt: TGTGCCAGCAGCTTAGTGGAAGGTGAGCAGTTCTTC

cdr3_length: 16
d_call: -
j_call: TRBJ1-3
clone_size: -
v_call: TRBV7-2
cdr3_aa: CASSLRVGDSGNTIYF
cdr3_nt: TGTGCCAGCAGCTTAAGGGTGGGGGACTCTGGAAACACCATATATTTT

cdr3_length: 16
d_call: -
j_call: TRBJ2-3
clone_size: -
v_call: TRBV4-3
cdr3_aa: CASSQDRDGGTDTQYF
cdr3_nt: TGCGCCAGCAGCCAAGATAGGGACGGCGGCACAGATACGCAGTATTTT

cdr3_length: 14
d_call: TRBD1
j_call: TRBJ1-1
clone_size: -
v_call: TRBV7-3
cdr3_aa: CASSLQGGTTEAFF
cdr3_nt: TGTGCCAGCAGCCTACAGGGGGGGACCACTGAAGCTTTCTTT

cdr3_length: 16
d_call: TRBD1
j_call: TRBJ2-2
clone_size: -
v_call: TRBV5-1
cdr3_aa: CASSPRFGTGAGELFF
cdr3_nt: TGCGCCAGCAGCCCGAGATTCGGGACAGGGGCCGGGGAGCTGTTTTTT

cdr3_length: 15
d_call: -
j_call: TRBJ2-1
clone_size: -
v_call: TRBV14
cdr3_aa: CASSPLRAPGSEQFF
cdr3_nt: TGTGCCAGCAGCCCACTCCGGGCCCCTGGGAGTGAGCAGTTCTTC

cdr3_length: 15
d_call: -
j_call: TRBJ1-2
clone_size: -
v_call: TRBV4-1
cdr3_aa: CASSPTGGTAYGYTF
cdr3_nt: TGCGCCAGCAGCCCAACCGGAGGGACTGCTTATGGCTACACCTTC

cdr3_length: 14
d_call: TRBD1
j_call: TRBJ1-2
clone_size: -
v_call: TRBV2
cdr3_aa: CASSDRGRDYGYTF
cdr3_nt: TGTGCCAGCAGTGACAGGGGGCGCGACTATGGCTACACCTTC

cdr3_length: 16
d_call: -
j_call: TRBJ2-3
clone_size: -
v_call: TRBV5-6
cdr3_aa: CASSLALQRYTDTQYF
cdr3_nt: TGTGCCAGCAGCTTGGCCTTACAGAGGTACACAGATACGCAGTATTTT

cdr3_length: 15
d_call: TRBD2
j_call: TRBJ2-1
clone_size: -
v_call: TRBV6-5
cdr3_aa: CASSLLPGGLNEQFF
cdr3_nt: TGTGCCAGCAGTTTACTACCGGGGGGGCTCAATGAGCAGTTCTTC

cdr3_length: 16
d_call: TRBD2
j_call: TRBJ2-3
clone_size: -
v_call: TRBV6-5
cdr3_aa: CASSYYSGREGDTQYF
cdr3_nt: TGTGCCAGCAGTTACTATAGCGGGAGGGAGGGAGATACGCAGTATTTT

cdr3_length: 11
d_call: TRBD1
j_call: TRBJ2-5
clone_size: once
v_call: TRBV20-1
cdr3_aa: CSAIRGETQYF
cdr3_nt: TGCAGTGCTATCAGGGGGGAGACCCAGTACTTC

cdr3_length: 13
d_call: -
j_call: TRBJ1-1
clone_size: -
v_call: TRBV5-1
cdr3_aa: CASRSTVNTEAFF
cdr3_nt: TGCGCCAGCAGATCGACAGTTAACACTGAAGCTTTCTTT

cdr3_length: 12
d_call: -
j_call: TRBJ2-3
clone_size: -
v_call: TRBV3-1/TRBV3-2
cdr3_aa: CASSLDPDTQYF
cdr3_nt: TGTGCCAGCAGCCTGGACCCCGATACGCAGTATTTT

cdr3_length: 14
d_call: -
j_call: TRBJ2-7
clone_size: -
v_call: TRBV6-2/TRBV6-3
cdr3_aa: CASSYDRGTYEQYF
cdr3_nt: TGTGCCAGCAGTTACGACCGAGGGACCTACGAGCAGTACTTC

cdr3_length: 19
d_call: -
j_call: TRBJ2-4
clone_size: -
v_call: TRBV7-2
cdr3_aa: CASSLRPFSGGTLKNIQYF
cdr3_nt: TGTGCCAGCAGCCTAAGGCCGTTTTCTGGCGGTACCCTGAAAAACATTCAGTACTTC

cdr3_length: 16
d_call: -
j_call: TRBJ2-7
clone_size: -
v_call: TRBV11-2
cdr3_aa: CASSLVGQGWLYEQYF
cdr3_nt: TGTGCCAGCAGCTTAGTTGGGCAGGGGTGGCTCTACGAGCAGTACTTC

cdr3_length: 15
d_call: -
j_call: TRBJ2-1
clone_size: few
v_call: TRBV19
cdr3_aa: CASSIRIGSYNEQFF
cdr3_nt: TGTGCCAGTAGTATAAGAATAGGCTCTTACAATGAGCAGTTCTTC

cdr3_length: 13
d_call: -
j_call: TRBJ1-2
clone_size: -
v_call: TRBV5-4
cdr3_aa: CASSFPANYGYTF
cdr3_nt: TGTGCCAGCAGCTTTCCAGCTAACTATGGCTACACCTTC

cdr3_length: 13
d_call: -
j_call: TRBJ2-2
clone_size: few
v_call: TRBV5-4
cdr3_aa: CASSLLEAGELFF
cdr3_nt: TGTGCCAGCAGCTTGCTAGAAGCCGGGGAGCTGTTTTTT

cdr3_length: 16
d_call: -
j_call: TRBJ1-5
clone_size: -
v_call: TRBV6-4
cdr3_aa: CASSDGVASTNQPQHF
cdr3_nt: TGTGCCAGCAGTGACGGGGTAGCAAGTACCAATCAGCCCCAGCATTTT

cdr3_length: 14
d_call: -
j_call: TRBJ1-6
clone_size: many
v_call: TRBV9
cdr3_aa: CASSVEGNRSPLHF
cdr3_nt: TGTGCCAGCAGCGTGGAGGGGAATCGGTCACCCCTCCACTTT